The clone carrying this TCR beta chain was found many times. Antigen: not known. The sample comes from a study of response to subunit inactivated influenza vaccine. Points from the study as a whole: Seasonal influenza vaccination, on each occasion, was suggested by the authors to recruit few new T cells.

TCRdb fed the RT-PCR reads into MiXCR, producing one record per CDR3 protein. This sample has about half a million distinct CDR3 sequences; about 25% occur once, and the top ten carry under 2.5%. This TCR came from a middle-aged man who received an inactivated influenza vaccine. This sample comprised CD4+ T cells sorted from PBMCs, obtained about 5 days after vaccination.

CDR3 DNA: TGTGCCAGCAAGGAGGGCCGGGCCGATTACAATGAGCAGTTCTTC. This encodes CASKEGRADYNEQFF. The chain carries TRBV12-3 or TRBV12-4 and TRBJ2-1, with D maybe TRBD2 (6 bases). V shed 7 bases and J shed 4 bases, with 17 bases lying between them. The CDR3 has 15 residues.